The 30 T cell receptor beta chains given below trace back to one sample, sequenced in a study of blood T cells in healthy people across ages. Using a J-beta primer mix together with a sample-barcoded 5' primer, a second PCR was run for roughly 7 to 11 cycles. TCRdb ran MiXCR on the 5' RACE reads and lists one entry per CDR3 protein. The table includes about 1,800,000 distinct CDR3 sequences, approximately 28% detected once. What was sequenced was blood. These receptors were obtained from a woman under 40 in good health.

There are a few counts of this clonotype. This sequence joins TRBV10-2 and TRBJ2-5; TRBD2 aligns across 7 bases. Gene TRBJ2-7 matches the end of the DNA better, so the J call may be wrong. The CDR3 is 14 amino acids. The germline V gene encodes CDR1 WSHSY and CDR2 SAAADI. The CDR3 protein is CASSGAGLRNEQYF. The CDR3 region has the DNA TGCGCCAGCAGTGGAGCGGGACTCCGGAACGAGCAGTACTTC.

With respect to this clonotype: One base away lies a much larger clone, so this may be a sequencing read error. The chain employs TRBV5-1 and TRBJ2-5; possibly TRBD2 for D (6 bases). V was pared by 4 bases and J by 11 bases, with 21 bases between. CDR3 length: 14 residues. The germline gives CDR1 SGHRS, CDR2 YFSETQ. The CDR3 DNA is TGCGCCAGCAGCCTAGGAGGGGATCAAAATGAGCAGTACTTC. Protein sequence: CASSLGGDQNEQYF.

The sample holds a few counts of this clonotype. In DNA form, the CDR3 reads TGTGCCAGCAGTTACGGACCACGGAATATGAACACTGAAGCTTTCTTT. Translated: CASSYGPRNMNTEAFF. This chain joins TRBV6-5 and TRBJ1-1; D not certain. V was cut by 2 bases and J by 0 bases, with 13 bases left in between. This CDR3 comprises 16 residues. The germline CDR1 and CDR2 sequences are MNHEY and SVGAGI.

This clonotype was counted ten times or more. The rearrangement links TRBV5-1 to TRBJ2-1; D perhaps matches TRBD1 (6 bases). This CDR3 region has 15 residues. Germline loops: CDR1 SGHRS, CDR2 YFSETQ. The germline V and J ends were trimmed by 3 bases and 7 bases, with 17 bases remaining between them. The CDR3 DNA reads TGCGCCAGCAGCTGGGGCCTAACAGGGAGTAATGAGCAGTTCTTC. Residues: CASSWGLTGSNEQFF.

The chain combines TRBV10-3 with TRBJ1-1; tentatively, D is TRBD1 (6 bases). Germline assignment: CDR1 ENHRY and CDR2 SYGVKD. This CDR3 is built from 15 residues. V was shortened by 6 bases and J by 0 bases, with 14 bases between the two germline ends. As DNA, the CDR3 is TGTGCCATCAGAAGGGGGGCAGACATGAACACTGAAGCTTTCTTT. Protein product: CAIRRGADMNTEAFF.

Only a few counts were recorded for this clonotype. This sequence joins TRBV6-6 and TRBJ2-1; 12 nucleotides align to TRBD2. V lost 4 bases to trimming and J lost 7 bases; unmatched junction nucleotides: 5. The CDR3 totals 15 residues. The germline V gene has CDR1 MNHNY and CDR2 SVGAGI (reference sequence). CDR3 in amino acids: CASSSLAGGQNEQFF. The CDR3 DNA sequence: TGTGCCAGCAGTTCCCTAGCGGGGGGGCAGAATGAGCAGTTCTTC.

This chain connects TRBV7-2 to TRBJ2-4; possible D gene TRBD2, 5 bases. The ends were cut back, 1 base at V and 1 base at J, with 14 bases in the middle. The CDR3 consists of 17 residues. The germline V gene has CDR1 SGHTA and CDR2 FQGNSA. The DNA of the CDR3 is TGTGCCAGCAGCTTAGTAGCGACTCCACGGGCCAAAAACATTCAGTACTTC. The encoded protein is CASSLVATPRAKNIQYF.

This clonotype was seen a handful of times. The chain carries TRBV29-1 and TRBJ2-7; 8 bases fit TRBD1. V lost 7 bases to trimming and J lost 3 bases; unmatched junction nucleotides: 5. Germline values: CDR1 SQVTM, CDR2 ANQGSEA. The CDR3 totals 12 residues. The CDR3 DNA sequence: TGCAGCGCCGCCGGGACAGGCTACGAGCAGTACTTC. Translated, it gives CSAAGTGYEQYF.

The J gene is TRBJ2-7, the V gene TRBV12-3 or TRBV12-4, with D perhaps matching TRBD2 (6 bases). The CDR3 has 16 amino acids. V dropped 1 base and J dropped 7 bases, with 20 bases sitting between them. The CDR3 bases are TGTGCCAGCAGTTTAGGGAGGGCACCTAACGAAATTGAGCAGTACTTC. This sequence encodes CASSLGRAPNEIEQYF.

A remark on this clonotype: A much larger clone is a single base away; this may be a read error. The chain is built from TRBV28 and TRBJ2-7; D is ambiguous. Germline CDR1 MDHEN, CDR2 SYDVKM. V was shortened by 6 bases and J by 0 bases, with 12 bases between the two germline ends. The CDR3 contains 14 residues. CDR3 amino acids: CASRFVADSYEQYF. Written as DNA, the CDR3 is TGTGCCAGCAGGTTTGTCGCGGACTCCTACGAGCAGTACTTC.

This clonotype was seen a handful of times. The chain uses TRBV5-1 and TRBJ2-7; 13 bases map to TRBD2. Germline lookup yields CDR1 SGHRS and CDR2 YFSETQ. The CDR3 totals 14 residues. V dropped 7 bases and J dropped 2; count of bases not matched to a gene: 3. The CDR3, as DNA: TGCGCCAGCGGGACTAGCGGGGCCGCCTACGAGCAGTACTTC. Translating gives CASGTSGAAYEQYF.

Only a few counts were recorded for this clonotype. The V call is TRBV14, the J call TRBJ1-2; D remains ambiguous. V was shortened by 4 bases and J by 2 bases, with 8 bases between the two germline ends. The CDR3 consists of 13 residues. The germline CDR1 and CDR2 sequences are SGHDN and FVKESK. The CDR3 region is CASSPTRNYGYTF. The CDR3 DNA follows: TGTGCCAGCAGCCCGACTAGGAACTATGGCTACACCTTC.

The genes are TRBV2 and TRBJ2-6; 7 bases are a match to TRBD1. Trimming took 9 bases from V and 3 from J; bases not matched to a gene: 8. The length of the CDR3 is 15 residues. The germline gives CDR1 SNHLY, CDR2 FYNNEI. The DNA for the CDR3 is TGTGCCAGTAAGACAGGGTCCAGTGGGGCCAACGTCCTGACTTTC. Its protein product is CASKTGSSGANVLTF. Complete variable domain (other parts from reference TRBV2 and TRBJ2-6): EPEVTQTPSHQVTQMGQEVILRCVPISNHLYFYWYRQILGQKVEFLVSFYNNEISEKSEIFDDQFSVERPDGSNFTLKIRSTKLEDSAMYFCASKTGSSGANVLTFGAGSRLTVL.

The CDR3 coding sequence is TGTGCCAGCAGCATTAAGACCGCGAACACCGGGGAGCTGTTTTTT. Translating gives CASSIKTANTGELFF. The V call is TRBV7-9, the J call TRBJ2-2; D gene ambiguous. This CDR3 is 15 amino acids long. Germline values: CDR1 SEHNR, CDR2 FQNEAQ (reference sequence). Deletions cut 5 bases from V and 0 bases from J, with 10 bases between.

The chain has TRBV27 and TRBJ2-3, with D uncertain. From germline, CDR1 is MNHEY and CDR2 SMNVEV (reference sequence). CDR3 length: 15 amino acids. V was cut by 3 bases and J by 1 base, with 11 bases left in between. The CDR3 here is CASSFRVTGTDTQYF. The CDR3 DNA reads as TGTGCCAGCAGTTTCCGCGTTACGGGCACAGATACGCAGTATTTT.

This chain links TRBV15 with TRBJ2-5, with TRBD1 identical over 8 bases. With the DNA end fitting TRBJ2-7 better, the J assignment may be wrong. There are 15 residues in the CDR3. Looked up from germline, CDR1 is LNHNV and CDR2 is YYDKDF (reference sequence). As DNA, the CDR3 is TGTGCCACCAGCAGAGAGGGAACAGGGGGCTACGAGCAGTACTTC. Amino acids: CATSREGTGGYEQYF.

This clonotype has ten or more counts. The rearrangement links TRBV20-1 to TRBJ2-5; a weak D match, TRBD2 (5 bases). CDR1 and CDR2 (germline): DFQATT, SNEGSKA (reference sequence). With 0 bases removed from V and 0 bases from J, the gap between germline ends came to 8 bases. This CDR3 is built from 14 residues. CDR3 residues: CSARDLGDQETQYF. In DNA, the CDR3 is TGCAGTGCTAGAGATCTCGGGGACCAAGAGACCCAGTACTTC.

J is TRBJ2-1 and V is TRBV4-1; tentatively, D is TRBD2 (6 bases). From germline, CDR1 is MGHRA and CDR2 YSYEKL. The V and J ends lost 3 bases and 0 bases respectively, with 12 bases between them. The CDR3 totals 16 residues. The CDR3 DNA follows: TGCGCCAGCAGCCAGGACCGGGACTCCTCCTACAATGAGCAGTTCTTC. This encodes CASSQDRDSSYNEQFF.

This chain's CDR3 is CASSLSRYGDTEAFF. CDR3 in DNA: TGCGCCAGCAGCCTTTCAAGGTATGGTGACACTGAAGCTTTCTTT. The chain employs TRBV4-3 and TRBJ1-1, with no clear D. Germline V gene sequence: CDR1 LGHNA, CDR2 YSLEER. V lost 4 bases, J lost 3 bases, and 15 bases lay in between. There are 15 residues in the CDR3.

Of note for this clonotype: This may be a read error, as it is one base from a much larger clone. The chain carries TRBV5-1 and TRBJ2-3; no clear D gene. Trimming removed 2 bases at V and 2 bases at J, with 9 bases between. The CDR3 is 14 residues long. The germline gives CDR1 SGHRS, CDR2 YFSETQ. CDR3 loop: CASSFGLITDTQYF. The CDR3 DNA reads as TGCGCCAGCAGCTTTGGGCTGATCACAGATACGCAGTATTTT.

This clonotype was found a few times. The gene calls are TRBV6-6 and TRBJ1-4; weak D call: TRBD1 (5 bases). This CDR3 spans 14 amino acids. Germline V lookup: CDR1 MNHNY, CDR2 SVGAGI (reference sequence). V dropped 2 bases and J dropped 7 bases, with 11 bases sitting between them. The CDR3 is CASSYGTAGEKLFF. In nucleotides, the CDR3 is TGTGCCAGCAGTTACGGGACGGCGGGTGAAAAACTGTTTTTT.

The chain carries TRBV29-1 and TRBJ2-7, with a tentative D call TRBD2 (6 bases). This CDR3 has 15 residues. Trimming pared 7 bases from V and 1 base from J, leaving 20 bases between. Germline V gene sequence: CDR1 SQVTM, CDR2 ANQGSEA. The CDR3 DNA sequence: TGCAGCGCAACGGGGAAGGAGGGGATTTCCTACGAGCAGTACTTC. It encodes CSATGKEGISYEQYF.

The chain employs TRBV7-8 and TRBJ2-3, with 7 nucleotides matching TRBD2. Looked up from germline, CDR1 is SGHVS and CDR2 is FQNEAQ. The CDR3 sequence is 17 residues long. The ends lost 4 bases at V and 4 bases at J; junction bases unmatched: 14. The chain's CDR3 is CASSWGGGGRAPDTQYF. DNA of the CDR3: TGTGCCAGCAGCTGGGGGGGTGGCGGAAGGGCCCCAGATACGCAGTATTTT.

In the case of this clonotype: The junction departs from the called germline gene at one end, perhaps through a read error. V gene TRBV7-2 combines with J gene TRBJ2-7, with D hard to call. Germline V gives CDR1 SGHTA, CDR2 FQGNSA. CDR3 length: 13 amino acids. The CDR3 loop reads CASSIAPVSEQYF. Written as DNA, the CDR3 is TGTGCCAGCAGCATAGCCCCAGTATCCGAGCAGTACTTC.

The chain employs TRBV4-3 and TRBJ2-3; 10 bases agree with TRBD2. The CDR3 is made up of 16 amino acids. Germline assignment: CDR1 LGHNA and CDR2 YSLEER. Trimming removed 4 bases from V and 3 bases from J; junction bases left unmatched: 7. The CDR3 region is CASSRALSGRTDTQYF. CDR3 coding DNA: TGCGCCAGCAGCCGAGCCCTTAGCGGGAGGACAGATACGCAGTATTTT.

A note on this clonotype: This may arise from a read error, as a much more abundant clone is one base away. The J gene is TRBJ2-1, the V gene TRBV5-1; D not resolved. Germline-derived CDR1 and CDR2 are SGHRS and YFSETQ. This CDR3 has 13 amino acids. This chain's CDR3 is CANSLRQYNEQFF. In DNA, the CDR3 is TGCGCCAACAGCTTGAGGCAGTACAATGAGCAGTTCTTC.

The V call is TRBV20-1, the J call TRBJ1-2, with 9 bases lining up with TRBD1. The V gene's germline CDR1 is DFQATT and CDR2 SNEGSKA (reference sequence). V dropped 6 bases and J dropped 7; count of bases not matched to a gene: 15. This CDR3 has 15 amino acids. CDR3 amino acids: CSASVIQDRGGGYTF. In DNA form, the CDR3 reads TGCAGTGCGAGCGTGATCCAGGACAGGGGAGGTGGCTACACCTTC.

This clonotype has a count of ten or more. CDR3 residues: CASSSPRKGAGANVLTF. The CDR3 bases are TGCGCCAGCAGCTCGCCCCGCAAGGGGGCTGGGGCCAACGTCCTGACTTTC. The gene calls are TRBV5-1 and TRBJ2-6, with D possibly being TRBD1 (6 bases). The CDR3 length is 17 residues. Germline lookup yields CDR1 SGHRS and CDR2 YFSETQ. Trimming stripped 3 bases from V and 2 bases from J, with 15 bases between.

This clonotype came up a few times. The chain has TRBV4-2 and TRBJ2-3; 7 nucleotides align to TRBD2. Looked up from germline, CDR1 is LGHNA and CDR2 is YNFKEQ. CDR3 size: 15 residues. The V and J ends lost 0 bases and 5 bases, in that order; junction bases with no gene match: 5. CDR3 sequence (DNA): TGTGCCAGCAGCCAAGATCCATGGGGGGGAGATACGCAGTATTTT. Translated, it gives CASSQDPWGGDTQYF.

The chain couples TRBV4-1 to TRBJ1-4; D is perhaps TRBD1 (6 bases). Germline CDR1 is MGHRA and CDR2 is YSYEKL. The CDR3 is made up of 16 amino acids. The germline V and J ends were trimmed by 4 bases and 7 bases, with 19 bases remaining between them. CDR3 coding DNA: TGCGCCAGCAGCCGGTCGGACAGCGAAAGGGGTGAAAAACTGTTTTTT. Protein product: CASSRSDSERGEKLFF.